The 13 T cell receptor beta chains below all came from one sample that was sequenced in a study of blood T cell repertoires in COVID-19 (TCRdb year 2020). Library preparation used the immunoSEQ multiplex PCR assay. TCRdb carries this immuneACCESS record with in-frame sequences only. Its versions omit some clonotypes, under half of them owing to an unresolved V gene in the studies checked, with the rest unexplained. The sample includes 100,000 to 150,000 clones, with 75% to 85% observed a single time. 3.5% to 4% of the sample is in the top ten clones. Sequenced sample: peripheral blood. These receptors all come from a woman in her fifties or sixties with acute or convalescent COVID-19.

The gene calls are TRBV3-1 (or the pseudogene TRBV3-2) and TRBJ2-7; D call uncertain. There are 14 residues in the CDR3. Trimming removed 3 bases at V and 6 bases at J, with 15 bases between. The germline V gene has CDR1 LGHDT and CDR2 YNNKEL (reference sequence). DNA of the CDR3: TGTGCCAGCAGCCAGATTCAGGAAGAAGGCGAGCAGTACTTC. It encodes CASSQIQEEGEQYF.

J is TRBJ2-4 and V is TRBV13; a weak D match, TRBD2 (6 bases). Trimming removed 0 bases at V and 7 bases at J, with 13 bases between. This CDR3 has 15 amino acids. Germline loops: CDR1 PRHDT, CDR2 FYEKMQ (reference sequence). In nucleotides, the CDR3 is TGTGCCAGCAGCTTAGGAGGCGGGATAGGCAACATTCAGTACTTC. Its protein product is CASSLGGGIGNIQYF.

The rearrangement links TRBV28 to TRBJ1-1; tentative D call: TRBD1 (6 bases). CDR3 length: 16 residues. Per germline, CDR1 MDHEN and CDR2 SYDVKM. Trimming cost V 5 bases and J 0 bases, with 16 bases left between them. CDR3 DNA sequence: TGTGCCAGCAGTGGCACAGGGAGAGGTTTGAACACTGAAGCTTTCTTT. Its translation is CASSGTGRGLNTEAFF.

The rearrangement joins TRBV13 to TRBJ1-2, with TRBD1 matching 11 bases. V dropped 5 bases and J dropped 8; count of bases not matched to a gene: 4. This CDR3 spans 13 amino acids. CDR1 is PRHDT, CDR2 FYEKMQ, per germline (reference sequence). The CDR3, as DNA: TGTGCCAGCAGCCAGGGACAGGGGGACGGCTACACCTTC. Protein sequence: CASSQGQGDGYTF.

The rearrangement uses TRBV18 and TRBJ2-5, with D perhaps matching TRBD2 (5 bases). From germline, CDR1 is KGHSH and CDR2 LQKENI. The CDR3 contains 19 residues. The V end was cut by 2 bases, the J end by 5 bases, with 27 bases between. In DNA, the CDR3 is TGTGCCAGCTCACCAGGCAACCCCAACCGACACGTTCGAGGGGAGACCCAGTACTTC. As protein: CASSPGNPNRHVRGETQYF.

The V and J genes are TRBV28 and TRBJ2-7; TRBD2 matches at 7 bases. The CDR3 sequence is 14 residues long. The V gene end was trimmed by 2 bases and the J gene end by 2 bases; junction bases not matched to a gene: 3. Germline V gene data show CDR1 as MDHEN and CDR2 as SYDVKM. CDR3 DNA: TGTGCCAGCAGTTTAGCGGGAGTTACCTACGAGCAGTACTTC. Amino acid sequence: CASSLAGVTYEQYF. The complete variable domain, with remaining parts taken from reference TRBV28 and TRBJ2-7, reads DVKVTQSSRYLVKRTGEKVFLECVQDMDHENMFWYRQDPGLGLRLIYFSYDVKMKEKGDIPEGYSVSREKKERFSLILESASTNQTSMYLCASSLAGVTYEQYFGPGTRLTVT.

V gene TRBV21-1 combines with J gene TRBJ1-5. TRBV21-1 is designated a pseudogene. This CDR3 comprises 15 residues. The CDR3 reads CASSPNGGLDQPQHF. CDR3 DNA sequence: TGTGCCAGCAGCCCTAACGGGGGGCTAGATCAGCCCCAGCATTTT.

This CDR3 reads CAWSQQGFGTGELFF. The CDR3 bases are TGTGCCTGGAGTCAACAGGGCTTTGGCACCGGGGAGCTGTTTTTT. The chain joins TRBV30 to TRBJ2-2; the D gene is possibly TRBD1 (6 bases). The V gene lost 2 bases and the J gene lost 4 bases, with 14 bases spanning the gap. CDR3 length: 15 residues. Germline CDR1 reads GTSNPN; CDR2 reads SVGIG (reference sequence).

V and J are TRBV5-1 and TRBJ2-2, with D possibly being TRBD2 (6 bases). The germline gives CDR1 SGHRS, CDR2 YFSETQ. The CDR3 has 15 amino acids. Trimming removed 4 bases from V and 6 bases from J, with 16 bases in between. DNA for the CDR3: TGCGCCAGCAGCGCCGGGACTGGGGTATCCGGGGAGCTGTTTTTT. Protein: CASSAGTGVSGELFF. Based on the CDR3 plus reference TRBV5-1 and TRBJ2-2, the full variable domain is KAGVTQTPRYLIKTRGQQVTLSCSPISGHRSVSWYQQTPGQGLQFLFEYFSETQRNKGNFPGRFSGRQFSNSRSEMNVSTLELGDSALYLCASSAGTGVSGELFFGEGSRLTVL.

Written as DNA, the CDR3 is TGCGCCAGCAGGCCCGCCACGGGGGGGGTGAACACTGAAGCTTTCTTT. Protein product: CASRPATGGVNTEAFF. This chain connects TRBV5-1 to TRBJ1-1, with D maybe TRBD1 (5 bases). CDR1 and CDR2 from the germline V gene are SGHRS and YFSETQ. The CDR3 extends over 16 amino acids. V was pared by 5 bases and J by 0 bases, with 17 bases between.

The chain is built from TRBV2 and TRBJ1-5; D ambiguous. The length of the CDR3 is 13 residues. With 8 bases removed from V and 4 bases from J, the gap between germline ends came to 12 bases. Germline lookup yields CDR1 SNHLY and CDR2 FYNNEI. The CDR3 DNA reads TGTGCCAGCCGAGCACGGTCTAATCAGCCCCAGCATTTT. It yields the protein CASRARSNQPQHF.

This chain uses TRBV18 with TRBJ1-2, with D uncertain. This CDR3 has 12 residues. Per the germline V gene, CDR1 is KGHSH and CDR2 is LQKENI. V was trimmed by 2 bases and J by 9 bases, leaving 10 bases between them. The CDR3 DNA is TGTGCCAGCTCACCAGAGCGTATGCGCTACACCTTC. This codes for CASSPERMRYTF.

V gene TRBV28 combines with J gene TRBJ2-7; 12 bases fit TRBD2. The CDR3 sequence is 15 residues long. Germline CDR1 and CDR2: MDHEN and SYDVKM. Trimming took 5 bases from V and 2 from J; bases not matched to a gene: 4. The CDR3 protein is CASSRTSGTTYEQYF. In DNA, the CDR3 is TGTGCCAGCAGTCGGACTAGCGGGACCACCTACGAGCAGTACTTC.